This is a list of T cell receptor beta chains from one sample in a study of OX40 agonist ivuxolimab in advanced cancers. Repertoires were generated with immunoSEQ multiplex PCR, while TCRdb's copy carries only in-frame clones and drops some. The sample lists 50,000 to 70,000 clones, roughly 90% occurring once. The sequencing used CD4+ or CD8+ T cells sorted from blood, collected in a trial of the OX40 agonist ivuxolimab. All receptors derive from an adult with an advanced solid tumor such as melanoma, head and neck, liver or kidney cancer. CDR3s include the opening cysteine and the closing phenylalanine or tryptophan. The order of the fields is CDR3 DNA, CDR3 protein, V gene, J gene, clone size, D gene. D genes are given only for firm matches. Clone sizes are given selectively: once, few, many, or a class where the clone is expanded.

TGTGCCATCAGTGCGGGGACTAGCGGGAGAGGGGACAATGAGCAGTTCTTC	CAISAGTSGRGDNEQFF	TRBV10-3	TRBJ2-1	.	TRBD2
TGTGCCAGCAGCTTAGGGGCGAGCTCCTACAATGAGCAGTTCTTC	CASSLGASSYNEQFF	TRBV11-2	TRBJ2-1	few	.
TGTGCCAGCTCGCCAGGGCTAGCGGGAGCCTCAGATACGCAGTATTTT	CASSPGLAGASDTQYF	TRBV18	TRBJ2-3	.	TRBD2
TGTGCCAGCTCACCTTCACAGATAGATTACGAGCAGTACTTC	CASSPSQIDYEQYF	TRBV18	TRBJ2-7	.	.
TGTGCCAGCTCACCAGGAGGACAGACTCTCCTCTTGGGCTACACCTTC	CASSPGGQTLLLGYTF	TRBV18	TRBJ1-2	.	.
TGTGCCAGCAGTTTGGAAAGGGGGCTGTACGAGCAGTACTTC	CASSLERGLYEQYF	TRBV10-3	TRBJ2-7	once	TRBD1
TGTGCCTGGAGTGTAACCCTAGCGGGAGCTACCGGGGAGCTGTTTTTT	CAWSVTLAGATGELFF	TRBV30	TRBJ2-2	.	TRBD2
TGTGCCAGCAGCCCCGTTGATCGCTACGAGCAGTACTTC	CASSPVDRYEQYF	TRBV7-2	TRBJ2-7	.	.
TGTGCCAGCAGTGAAGGGGGGTACACTGAAGCTTTCTTT	CASSEGGYTEAFF	TRBV2	TRBJ1-1	.	.
TGTGCCAGCAGTTACTCCGGGACTAGCGGGGCCTACGAGCAGTACTTC	CASSYSGTSGAYEQYF	TRBV6-6	TRBJ2-7	.	TRBD2
TGTGCCAGCAGTTACTTAACAGACACTGAAGCTTTCTTT	CASSYLTDTEAFF	TRBV6-5	TRBJ1-1	.	.
TGTGCCAGCAGCTTAAGGCGGGCGGCAGATACGCAGTATTTT	CASSLRRAADTQYF	TRBV7-2	TRBJ2-3	.	.
TGTGCCAGCAGCCGACAGGGAATCTACGAGCAGTACTTC	CASSRQGIYEQYF	TRBV11-3	TRBJ2-7	.	TRBD1
TGTGCCAGCAGCTCCACAGGGACGAACACTGAAGCTTTCTTT	CASSSTGTNTEAFF	TRBV11-2	TRBJ1-1	.	.
TGTGCCAGCAGACAAAGAACATTCACTGAAGCTTTCTTT	CASRQRTFTEAFF	TRBV11-2	TRBJ1-1	.	.
TGTGCCAGCAGCTTGGGGAAGAATCAGCCCCAGCATTTT	CASSLGKNQPQHF	TRBV5-6	TRBJ1-5	.	.
TGCGCCAGCAGCTTTGGCCAGTCCTACGAGCAGTACTTC	CASSFGQSYEQYF	TRBV5-1	TRBJ2-7	.	.
TGTGCCAGCAGTTTGGCGGCGGGAAATAATGAAAAACTGTTTTTT	CASSLAAGNNEKLFF	TRBV28	TRBJ1-4	.	.
TGTGCCAGCAGCTTAGTTGGGGGGACATCGGACTATGGCTACACCTTC	CASSLVGGTSDYGYTF	TRBV11-3	TRBJ1-2	.	.
TGTGCCAGTAGTATGTGGACGTCGGAGTACCAGCATTTT	CASSMWTSEYQHF	TRBV19	TRBJ1-5	.	.
TGTGCCAGCAGCCCGGGACTAGCGGGAGTTATTGAGCAGTTCTTC	CASSPGLAGVIEQFF	TRBV5-4	TRBJ2-1	.	TRBD2
TGTGCCAGCAGCCCGGGACAGGGGAGGAATGAGCAGTTCTTC	CASSPGQGRNEQFF	TRBV5-4	TRBJ2-1	.	TRBD1
TGTGCCAGCAGTGAAGAGGTTGGAGGAGGTCAGCCCCAGCATTTT	CASSEEVGGGQPQHF	TRBV2	TRBJ1-5	.	.
TGTGCCAGCAGCCTCGGACAGGGAGTGGCAGATACGCAGTATTTT	CASSLGQGVADTQYF	TRBV5-8	TRBJ2-3	.	TRBD1
TGTGCCAGCAGCTTCCAAGGACTAGTAGGCACAGATACGCAGTATTTT	CASSFQGLVGTDTQYF	TRBV5-5	TRBJ2-3	.	TRBD2
TGTGCCAGCAGTCGCAGCGGGAGTATTCGCGAGCAGTACTTC	CASSRSGSIREQYF	TRBV6-5	TRBJ2-7	.	TRBD2
TGTGCCAGCAGCTATATTCGGGACGCTAATCTTTACAATGAGCAGTTCTTC	CASSYIRDANLYNEQFF	TRBV5-5	TRBJ2-1	.	.
TGTGCCAGTAGTATTCTTCTGACAGCTAACACCGGGGAGCTGTTTTTT	CASSILLTANTGELFF	TRBV19	TRBJ2-2	.	.
TGCGCCAGCAAACCGACAGGCTACTCTGGAAACACCATATATTTT	CASKPTGYSGNTIYF	TRBV5-1	TRBJ1-3	.	.
TGTGCCATCAGGGCTACACAGGGGGCCGGCTCCTACGAGCAGTACTTC	CAIRATQGAGSYEQYF	TRBV10-3	TRBJ2-7	.	TRBD1
TGTGCCAGCAGCTTGGATCACGGCAGTAGCACAGATACGCAGTATTTT	CASSLDHGSSTDTQYF	TRBV5-4	TRBJ2-3	.	.
TGTGCCAGTAGAACAGGCGGGGGCTCTGGGGCCAACGTCCTGACTTTC	CASRTGGGSGANVLTF	TRBV19	TRBJ2-6	.	TRBD2
TGTGCCACCAGCAGAGATCGGGCCCGGGGAAACACCATATATTTT	CATSRDRARGNTIYF	TRBV15	TRBJ1-3	.	.
TGTGCCAGTAGTCCAACCCGATCAAGCAATCAGCCCCAGCATTTT	CASSPTRSSNQPQHF	TRBV19	TRBJ1-5	.	.
TGTGCCAGTAGTATGCCAGGGCAGAAAAACATTCAGTACTTC	CASSMPGQKNIQYF	TRBV19	TRBJ2-4	once	.
TGTGCCAGCAGGGCCGGGACTGACTACAATGAGCAGTTCTTC	CASRAGTDYNEQFF	TRBV6-5	TRBJ2-1	once	.
TGCGCCAGCAGCCAAGAAGGGCCAGCGGGAAGGGCATCCTACAATGAGCAGTTCTTC	CASSQEGPAGRASYNEQFF	TRBV4-1	TRBJ2-1	.	TRBD2
TGCGCCAGCAGCTTGGGACGGTATATCGGCGAGCAGTACTTC	CASSLGRYIGEQYF	TRBV5-1	TRBJ2-7	few	.
TGTGCCTCTCGGGGCGGACAGGGGGCTGGGCAAGAGACCCAGTACTTC	CASRGGQGAGQETQYF	TRBV5-5	TRBJ2-5	once	TRBD1
TGCGCCAGCCGGATTGGGCAGGGGGCAGGCGATGAGCAGTTCTTC	CASRIGQGAGDEQFF	TRBV5-1	TRBJ2-1	.	TRBD1